This T cell receptor (beta chain) was recovered during a study of technical replicates of blood from several donors. Sequencing was performed with immunoSEQ multiplex PCR; in TCRdb, only in-frame clones are kept and a portion is missing. The profile shows 35,000 to 50,000 clones, about 96% of them singletons. Trimming removed 7 bases from V and 7 bases from J; junction bases left unmatched: 7. Germline V gene data show CDR1 as SQVTM and CDR2 as ANQGSEA. This CDR3 is built from 12 residues. The gene calls are TRBV29-1 and TRBJ2-1; 7 nucleotides align to TRBD1. The sequenced sample was T cells isolated from PBMCs. The origin of this receptor is a human donor in good health. The CDR3 here is CSAETGLNEQFF. The CDR3 DNA reads TGCAGCGCCGAGACAGGGTTGAATGAGCAGTTCTTC.